The next 2 T cell receptor beta chains were all read from a single sample in a study of metastatic and nonmetastatic thyroid tumors. Not a single patient had been given any form of treatment at any point before undergoing thyroid surgery. TCRdb re-called clones from the PCR reads using MiXCR. The data show approximately 69,000 clones, approximately 15% seen once. The sequencing input was blood. The receptors stem from a male donor with papillary thyroid cancer or a benign thyroid nodule (not recorded which). Some clones in this sample may be carry-over from other donors' samples.

This clone was seen many times. This sequence joins TRBV5-1 and TRBJ1-5, with 7 bases identical to TRBD1. Germline CDR1 is SGHRS and CDR2 is YFSETQ. Unmatched junction bases numbered 6, after V lost 0 bases and J lost 0 bases. There are 17 residues in the CDR3. The CDR3 is CASSLEPTGFSNQPQHF. CDR3 DNA: TGCGCCAGCAGCTTGGAACCGACAGGGTTTAGCAATCAGCCCCAGCATTTT.

The table lists this clone with a few counts. Other DNA sequences within the sample encode an identical CDR3. The V call is TRBV29-1, the J call TRBJ2-2; D may match TRBD1 or TRBD2 (5 bases each). CDR3 length: 16 amino acids. The germline V gene encodes CDR1 SQVTM and CDR2 ANQGSEA. V lost 4 bases and J lost 0, with 15 bases in between. CDR3 DNA sequence: TGCAGCGTTGTGGGACCAGGTCGGGCGAACACCGGGGAGCTGTTTTTT. Amino acids: CSVVGPGRANTGELFF.